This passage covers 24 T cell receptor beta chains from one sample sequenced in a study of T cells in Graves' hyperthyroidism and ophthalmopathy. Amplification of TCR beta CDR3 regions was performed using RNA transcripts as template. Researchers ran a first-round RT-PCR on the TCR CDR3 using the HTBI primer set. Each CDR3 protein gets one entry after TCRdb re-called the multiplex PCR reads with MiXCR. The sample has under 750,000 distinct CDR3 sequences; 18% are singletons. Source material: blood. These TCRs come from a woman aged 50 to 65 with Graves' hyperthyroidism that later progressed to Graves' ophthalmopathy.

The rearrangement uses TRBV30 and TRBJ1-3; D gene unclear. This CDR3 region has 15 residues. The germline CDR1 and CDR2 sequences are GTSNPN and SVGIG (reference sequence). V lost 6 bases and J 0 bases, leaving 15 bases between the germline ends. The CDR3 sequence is CACALDGSSGNTIYF. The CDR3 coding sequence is TGTGCCTGTGCCTTGGACGGAAGCTCTGGAAACACCATATATTTT.

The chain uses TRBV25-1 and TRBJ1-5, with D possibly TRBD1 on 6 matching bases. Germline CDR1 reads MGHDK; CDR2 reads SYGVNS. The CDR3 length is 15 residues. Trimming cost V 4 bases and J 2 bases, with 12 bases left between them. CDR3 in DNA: TGTGCCAGCAGTGCCACCGGGACACGCAATCAGCCCCAGCATTTT. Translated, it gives CASSATGTRNQPQHF.

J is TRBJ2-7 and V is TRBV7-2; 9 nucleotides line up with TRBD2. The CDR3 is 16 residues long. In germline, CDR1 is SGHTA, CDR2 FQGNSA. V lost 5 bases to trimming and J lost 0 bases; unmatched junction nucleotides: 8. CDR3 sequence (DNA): TGTGCCAGCAGCCTGGCGGGGGGGGCGAGCTCCTACGAGCAGTACTTC. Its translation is CASSLAGGASSYEQYF.

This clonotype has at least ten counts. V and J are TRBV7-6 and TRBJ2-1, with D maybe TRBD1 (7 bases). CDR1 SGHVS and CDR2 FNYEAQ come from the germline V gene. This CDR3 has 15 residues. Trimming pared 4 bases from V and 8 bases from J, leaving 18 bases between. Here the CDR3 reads CASSYDSRGEDEQFF. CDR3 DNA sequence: TGTGCCAGCAGCTACGACAGCAGGGGGGAGGATGAGCAGTTCTTC.

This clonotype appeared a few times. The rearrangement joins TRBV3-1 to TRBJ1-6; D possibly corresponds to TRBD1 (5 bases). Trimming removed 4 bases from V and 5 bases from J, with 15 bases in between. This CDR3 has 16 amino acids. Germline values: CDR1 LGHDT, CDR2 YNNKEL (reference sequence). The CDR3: CASSRETLGHNSPLHF. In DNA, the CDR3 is TGTGCCAGCAGCCGAGAGACCCTGGGGCATAATTCACCCCTCCACTTT.

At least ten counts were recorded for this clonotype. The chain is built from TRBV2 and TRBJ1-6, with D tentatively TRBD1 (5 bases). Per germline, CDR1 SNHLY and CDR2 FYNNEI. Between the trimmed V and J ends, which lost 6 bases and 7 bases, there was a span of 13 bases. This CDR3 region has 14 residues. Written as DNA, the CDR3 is TGTGCCAGCAGCGCCACCAGGGTGAATTCACCCCTCCACTTT. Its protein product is CASSATRVNSPLHF.

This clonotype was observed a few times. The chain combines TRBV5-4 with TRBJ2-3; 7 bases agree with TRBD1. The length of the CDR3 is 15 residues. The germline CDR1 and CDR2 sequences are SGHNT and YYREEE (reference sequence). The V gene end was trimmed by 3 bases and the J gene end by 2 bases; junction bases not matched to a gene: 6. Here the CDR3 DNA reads TGTGCCAGCAGCTCGCCGGGACAGCTCACAGATACGCAGTATTTT. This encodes CASSSPGQLTDTQYF.

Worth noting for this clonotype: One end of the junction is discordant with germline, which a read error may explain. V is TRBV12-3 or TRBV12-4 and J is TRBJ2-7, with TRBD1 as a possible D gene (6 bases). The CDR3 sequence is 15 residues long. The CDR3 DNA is TGTGCCAGCAGCTTAGACGACAGGTCGTCCTACGAGCAGTACTTC. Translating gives CASSLDDRSSYEQYF.

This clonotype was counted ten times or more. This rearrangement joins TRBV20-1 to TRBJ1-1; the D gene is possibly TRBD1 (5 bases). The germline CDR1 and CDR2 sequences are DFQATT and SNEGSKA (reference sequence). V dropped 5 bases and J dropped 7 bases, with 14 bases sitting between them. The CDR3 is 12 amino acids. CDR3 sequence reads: CSAYDRDVEAFF. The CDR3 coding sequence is TGCAGTGCTTACGACCGGGACGTTGAAGCTTTCTTT.

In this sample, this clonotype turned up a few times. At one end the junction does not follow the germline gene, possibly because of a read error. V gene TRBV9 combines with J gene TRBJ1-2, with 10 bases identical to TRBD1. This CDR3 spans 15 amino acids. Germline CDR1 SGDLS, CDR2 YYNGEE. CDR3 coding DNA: TGTGCCAGCAGCACCCCCGGGACAGGGGCCTATGGCTATACCTTC. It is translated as CASSTPGTGAYGYTF.

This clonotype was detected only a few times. The CDR3 protein is CSVEGLSNEQFF. CDR3 bases: TGCAGCGTTGAGGGACTGAGCAATGAGCAGTTCTTC. This chain links TRBV29-1 with TRBJ2-1; a possible D gene is TRBD2 (6 bases). The germline gives CDR1 SQVTM, CDR2 ANQGSEA. The CDR3 extends over 12 amino acids. Trimming took 3 bases from V and 6 from J, leaving 9 bases between them.

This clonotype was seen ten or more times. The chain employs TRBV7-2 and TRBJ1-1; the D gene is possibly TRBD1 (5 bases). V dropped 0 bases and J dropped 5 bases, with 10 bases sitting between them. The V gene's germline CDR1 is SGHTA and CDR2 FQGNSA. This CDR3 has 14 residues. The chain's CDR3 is CASSLALRVTEAFF. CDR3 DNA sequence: TGTGCCAGCAGCTTAGCTCTCAGGGTAACTGAAGCTTTCTTT.

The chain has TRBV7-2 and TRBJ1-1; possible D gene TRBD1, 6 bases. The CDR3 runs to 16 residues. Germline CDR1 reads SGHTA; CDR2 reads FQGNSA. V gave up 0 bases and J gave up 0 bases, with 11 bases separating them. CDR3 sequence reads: CASSLARTVMNTEAFF. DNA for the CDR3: TGTGCCAGCAGCTTAGCCCGGACAGTCATGAACACTGAAGCTTTCTTT. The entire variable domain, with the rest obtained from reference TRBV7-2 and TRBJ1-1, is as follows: GAGVSQSPSNKVTEKGKDVELRCDPISGHTALYWYRQSLGQGLEFLIYFQGNSAPDKSGLPSDRFSAERTGGSVSTLTIQRTQQEDSAVYLCASSLARTVMNTEAFFGQGTRLTVV.

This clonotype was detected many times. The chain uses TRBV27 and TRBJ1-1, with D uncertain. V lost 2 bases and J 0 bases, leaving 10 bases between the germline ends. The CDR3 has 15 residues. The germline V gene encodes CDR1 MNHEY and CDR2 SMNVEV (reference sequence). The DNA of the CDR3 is TGTGCCAGCAGTTTAGTGTACACGCTGAACACTGAAGCTTTCTTT. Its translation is CASSLVYTLNTEAFF.

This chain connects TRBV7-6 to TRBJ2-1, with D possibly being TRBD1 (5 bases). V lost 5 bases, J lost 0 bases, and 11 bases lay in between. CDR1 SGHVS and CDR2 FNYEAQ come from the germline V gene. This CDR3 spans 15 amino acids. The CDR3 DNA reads TGTGCCAGCAGCGCGACAGTGAGCTCCTACAATGAGCAGTTCTTC. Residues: CASSATVSSYNEQFF. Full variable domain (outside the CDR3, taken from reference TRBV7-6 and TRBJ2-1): GAGVSQSPRYKVTKRGQDVALRCDPISGHVSLYWYRQALGQGPEFLTYFNYEAQQDKSGLPNDRFSAERPEGSISTLTIQRTEQRDSAMYRCASSATVSSYNEQFFGPGTRLTVL.

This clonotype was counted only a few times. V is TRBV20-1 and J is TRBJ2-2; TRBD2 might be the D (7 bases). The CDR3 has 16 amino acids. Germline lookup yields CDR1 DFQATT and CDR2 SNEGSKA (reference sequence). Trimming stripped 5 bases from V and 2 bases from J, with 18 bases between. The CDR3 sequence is CSASWGAGVNTGELFF. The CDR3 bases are TGCAGTGCTTCGTGGGGGGCGGGGGTAAACACCGGGGAGCTGTTTTTT.

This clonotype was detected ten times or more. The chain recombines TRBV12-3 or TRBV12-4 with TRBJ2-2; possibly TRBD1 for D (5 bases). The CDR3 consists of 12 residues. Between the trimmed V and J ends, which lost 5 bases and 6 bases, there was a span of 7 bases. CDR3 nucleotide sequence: TGTGCCAGCAGTCCAGGGTCCGGGGAGCTGTTTTTT. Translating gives CASSPGSGELFF.

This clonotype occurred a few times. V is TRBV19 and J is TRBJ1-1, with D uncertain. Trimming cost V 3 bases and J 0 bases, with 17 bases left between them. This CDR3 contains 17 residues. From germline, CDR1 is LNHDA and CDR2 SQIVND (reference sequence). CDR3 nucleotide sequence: TGTGCCAGTAGTATCGCGGAGGTGGGGTGGCTGAACACTGAAGCTTTCTTT. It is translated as CASSIAEVGWLNTEAFF.

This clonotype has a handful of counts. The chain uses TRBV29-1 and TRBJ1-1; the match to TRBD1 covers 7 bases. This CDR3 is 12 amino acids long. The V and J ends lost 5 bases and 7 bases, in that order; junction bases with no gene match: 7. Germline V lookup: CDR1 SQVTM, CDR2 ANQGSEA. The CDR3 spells CSVRPDRLEAFF. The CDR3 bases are TGCAGCGTTCGCCCGGACAGGCTTGAAGCTTTCTTT.

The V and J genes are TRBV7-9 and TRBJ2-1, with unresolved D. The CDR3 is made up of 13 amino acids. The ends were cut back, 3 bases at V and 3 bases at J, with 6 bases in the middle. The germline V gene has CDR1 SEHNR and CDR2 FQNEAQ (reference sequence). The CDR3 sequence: CASSFTNYNEQFF. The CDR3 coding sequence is TGTGCCAGCAGCTTTACGAACTACAATGAGCAGTTCTTC.

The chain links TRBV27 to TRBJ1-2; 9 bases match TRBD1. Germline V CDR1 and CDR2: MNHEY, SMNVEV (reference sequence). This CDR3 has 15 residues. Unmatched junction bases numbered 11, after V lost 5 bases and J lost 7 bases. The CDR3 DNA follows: TGTGCCAGCAGTCCGACCGGGACAGGGATGTCTGGCTACACCTTC. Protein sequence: CASSPTGTGMSGYTF.

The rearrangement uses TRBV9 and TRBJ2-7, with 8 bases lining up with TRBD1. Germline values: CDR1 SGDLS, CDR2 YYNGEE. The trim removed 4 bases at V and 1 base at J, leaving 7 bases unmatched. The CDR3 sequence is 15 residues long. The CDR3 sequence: CASSMQGAASYEQYF. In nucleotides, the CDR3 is TGTGCCAGCAGCATGCAGGGGGCCGCGTCCTACGAGCAGTACTTC.

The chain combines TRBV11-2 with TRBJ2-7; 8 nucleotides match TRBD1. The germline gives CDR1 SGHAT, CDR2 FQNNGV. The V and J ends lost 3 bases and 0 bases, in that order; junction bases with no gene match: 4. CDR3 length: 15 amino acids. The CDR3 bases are TGTGCCAGCAGCTTGACGGGACAGGACTCCTACGAGCAGTACTTC. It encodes CASSLTGQDSYEQYF.

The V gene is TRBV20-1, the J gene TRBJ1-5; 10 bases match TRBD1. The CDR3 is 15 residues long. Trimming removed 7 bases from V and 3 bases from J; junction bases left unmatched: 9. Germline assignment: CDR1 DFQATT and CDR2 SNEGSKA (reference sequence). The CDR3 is CSVQGQGTDNQPQHF. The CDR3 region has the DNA TGCAGTGTCCAGGGACAGGGGACTGACAATCAGCCCCAGCATTTT.